The clone carrying this TCR beta chain was seen many times. The antigen remains unidentified. The diagnostic basis comprised clinical symptoms, serum thyroxine and TRAb, thyroid ultrasound and orbital computed tomography. These data come from a study of T cells in Graves' hyperthyroidism and ophthalmopathy. This CDR3 has 15 residues. With 3 bases removed from V and 2 bases from J, the gap between germline ends came to 15 bases. Germline CDR1 reads SGHRS; CDR2 reads YFSETQ. Notes on the study in general: Most thyroid clonotypes expanded above 0.001 appeared in blood too.

Researchers amplified the TCR beta CDR3 regions from RNA transcripts. Carried out on the TCR CDR3, a first-round RT-PCR used the HTBI primer set. TCRdb independently ran MiXCR on the multiplex PCR reads; one entry per CDR3 protein. The repertoire holds approximately 370,000 distinct CDR3 sequences, more than 13% seen once, with 32% in the top ten. Sequenced material: blood. The J gene is TRBJ2-7, the V gene TRBV5-1, with D possibly being TRBD1 (6 bases). This receptor was obtained from a woman younger than 45 with Graves' hyperthyroidism. CDR3 protein: CASSSHGGGPYEQYF. CDR3 nucleotide sequence: TGCGCCAGCAGCTCCCACGGTGGGGGCCCCTACGAGCAGTACTTC.